These T cell receptor beta chains were read from a single sample in a study of glioma-infiltrating T cells. MiXCR, run by TCRdb on the multiplex PCR reads, gives a single entry per CDR3 protein. Counted here are about 380,000 distinct CDR3 sequences, 41% occurring once; the ten biggest clones make up about 12%. The sequenced material came from glioma tissue, nonneoplastic brain tissue, or PBMCs (not recorded which). The receptors were gathered from a human donor with low-grade glioma or glioblastoma, undergoing nonglioma brain surgery, or in good health (not recorded which). CDR3s include the opening cysteine and the closing phenylalanine or tryptophan. Fields, in order: V gene, D gene, clone size, J gene, CDR3 DNA, CDR3 protein. D genes are given only for firm matches. The size field is filled for only some rows; it gives once, few, many or a size class.

v_gene: TRBV7-9; d_gene: TRBD2; abundance: few; j_gene: TRBJ2-3; CDR3nt: TGTGCCAGCAGCTGGCGACTAGCGGATAGCACAGATACGCAGTATTTT; CDR3aa: CASSWRLADSTDTQYF
v_gene: TRBV28; d_gene: .; abundance: .; j_gene: TRBJ1-3; CDR3nt: TGTGCCAGCAGTTTTCGGGGATCGCCTGGAAACACCATATATTTT; CDR3aa: CASSFRGSPGNTIYF
v_gene: TRBV19; d_gene: TRBD2; abundance: .; j_gene: TRBJ2-1; CDR3nt: TGTGCCAGTAGTATTGTGGCCGGGAGGACCTACAATGAGCAGTTCTTC; CDR3aa: CASSIVAGRTYNEQFF
v_gene: TRBV20-1; d_gene: .; abundance: .; j_gene: TRBJ1-1; CDR3nt: TGCAGTGCTAGGCGAGGGATGAACACTGAAGCTTTCTTT; CDR3aa: CSARRGMNTEAFF
v_gene: TRBV19; d_gene: TRBD2; abundance: .; j_gene: TRBJ2-1; CDR3nt: TGTGCCAGCACCGTCCCTGGCGGGAGGGCCGTAGATGAGCAGTTCTTC; CDR3aa: CASTVPGGRAVDEQFF
v_gene: TRBV18; d_gene: TRBD1; abundance: .; j_gene: TRBJ2-7; CDR3nt: TGTGCCAGCCAACAGACAGGGGGATCCTACGAGCAGTACTTC; CDR3aa: CASQQTGGSYEQYF
v_gene: TRBV7-2; d_gene: .; abundance: few; j_gene: TRBJ1-2; CDR3nt: TGTGCCAGCTCCAAAGGCAGTAACTATGGCTACACCTTC; CDR3aa: CASSKGSNYGYTF
v_gene: TRBV20-1; d_gene: .; abundance: .; j_gene: TRBJ2-5; CDR3nt: TGCAGTGCTCCGACTAGAGGCCAAGAGACCAAGTACTTC; CDR3aa: CSAPTRGQETKYF
v_gene: TRBV6-5; d_gene: .; abundance: .; j_gene: TRBJ2-7; CDR3nt: TGTGCCAGCAGTTACTCAAGGCAGGTTGCACAGTACTTC; CDR3aa: CASSYSRQVAQYF
v_gene: TRBV12-3/TRBV12-4; d_gene: TRBD1; abundance: .; j_gene: TRBJ1-5; CDR3nt: TGTGCCAGCACTCTTCGGAGGGCCAGGGGGCTCGACTCACAACACAATCAGCCCCAGCATTTT; CDR3aa: CASTLRRARGLDSQHNQPQHF
v_gene: TRBV20-1; d_gene: .; abundance: .; j_gene: TRBJ1-2; CDR3nt: TGCAGTGCTAGTCGGGAGACTAACTATGGCTACACCTTC; CDR3aa: CSASRETNYGYTF
v_gene: TRBV5-1; d_gene: TRBD1; abundance: .; j_gene: TRBJ1-1; CDR3nt: TGCGCCAGCAGCGTGGGGACAGGGGGAGCTTTCTTT; CDR3aa: CASSVGTGGAFF
v_gene: TRBV6-9; d_gene: .; abundance: .; j_gene: TRBJ2-7; CDR3nt: TGTGCCAGCAGTTACAGTGCGAAAAGCCCCTACGAGCAGTACTTC; CDR3aa: CASSYSAKSPYEQYF
v_gene: TRBV15; d_gene: TRBD1; abundance: .; j_gene: TRBJ1-2; CDR3nt: TGTGCCACCAGCAGCCCCGGGACAGGGTTGAACTATGGCTACACCTTC; CDR3aa: CATSSPGTGLNYGYTF
v_gene: TRBV4-3; d_gene: TRBD1; abundance: few; j_gene: TRBJ1-2; CDR3nt: TGCGCCAGCAGCCAAGATCTCGGGACAGCGAACTATGGCTACACCTTC; CDR3aa: CASSQDLGTANYGYTF
v_gene: TRBV20-1; d_gene: .; abundance: .; j_gene: TRBJ1-1; CDR3nt: TGCGGTGCTAAAGAAAACACTGAAGCTTTCTTT; CDR3aa: CGAKENTEAFF
v_gene: TRBV6-1; d_gene: .; abundance: many; j_gene: TRBJ2-7; CDR3nt: TGTGCCAGCACCGACTGGAATTTCCACGAGCAGTACTTC; CDR3aa: CASTDWNFHEQYF
v_gene: TRBV12-5; d_gene: .; abundance: .; j_gene: TRBJ2-7; CDR3nt: TGTGCTAGTGGTTTTAGCACCTACGAGCAGTACTTC; CDR3aa: CASGFSTYEQYF
v_gene: TRBV6-1; d_gene: TRBD1; abundance: few; j_gene: TRBJ2-2; CDR3nt: TGTGCCAGCAGTACAACAGGGACAGGGTACACCGGGGAGCTGTTTTTT; CDR3aa: CASSTTGTGYTGELFF
v_gene: TRBV7-9; d_gene: TRBD1; abundance: few; j_gene: TRBJ1-1; CDR3nt: TGTGCCAGCAGCCTAGTACACGTACGGAGGGGGCCCCATATGAACACTGAAGCTTTCTTT; CDR3aa: CASSLVHVRRGPHMNTEAFF
v_gene: TRBV7-2; d_gene: .; abundance: few; j_gene: TRBJ1-5; CDR3nt: TGTGCCAGCAGCTTAGTAGGGGCTCTTTATAGCAATCAGCCCCAGCATTTT; CDR3aa: CASSLVGALYSNQPQHF
v_gene: TRBV10-3; d_gene: .; abundance: .; j_gene: TRBJ1-2; CDR3nt: TGTGCCATCAGGCCTGGGCAGTCCTATGGCTACACCTTC; CDR3aa: CAIRPGQSYGYTF
v_gene: TRBV7-6; d_gene: .; abundance: many; j_gene: TRBJ2-1; CDR3nt: TGTGCCAGCAGCTTTGGGGCGGTCTCCTACAATGAGCAGTTCTTC; CDR3aa: CASSFGAVSYNEQFF
v_gene: TRBV7-9; d_gene: TRBD2; abundance: once; j_gene: TRBJ2-1; CDR3nt: TGTGCCAGCAGCTTATTGGTTAGCGGGGGAAACAATGAGCAGTTCTTC; CDR3aa: CASSLLVSGGNNEQFF
v_gene: TRBV4-1; d_gene: .; abundance: .; j_gene: TRBJ2-7; CDR3nt: TGCGCCAGCAGCCAAGGGGTATTGGGCAGAGGCTACGAGCAGTACTTC; CDR3aa: CASSQGVLGRGYEQYF
v_gene: TRBV28; d_gene: TRBD2; abundance: many; j_gene: TRBJ2-3; CDR3nt: TGTGCCGGAGGAGAGCGGGAGCGATATACGCAGTATTTT; CDR3aa: CAGGERERYTQYF
v_gene: TRBV9; d_gene: .; abundance: .; j_gene: TRBJ1-6; CDR3nt: TGTGCCAGCAGCGTGGACTACAGCTCCTATAATTCACCCCTCCACTTT; CDR3aa: CASSVDYSSYNSPLHF
v_gene: TRBV4-1; d_gene: .; abundance: few; j_gene: TRBJ2-1; CDR3nt: TGCGCCAGCAGCGCCCCGAAAGGGGGAGCTAGCTATGAGCAGTTCTTC; CDR3aa: CASSAPKGGASYEQFF
v_gene: TRBV15; d_gene: .; abundance: many; j_gene: TRBJ2-3; CDR3nt: TGTGCCACCAGCAGAGAAGGGATTCTCGCAGATACGCAGTATTTT; CDR3aa: CATSREGILADTQYF
v_gene: TRBV6-1; d_gene: .; abundance: .; j_gene: TRBJ1-3; CDR3nt: TGTGCCACCAACGGGGTCTCTGGAAACACCATATATTTT; CDR3aa: CATNGVSGNTIYF
v_gene: TRBV20-1; d_gene: .; abundance: many; j_gene: TRBJ2-1; CDR3nt: TGCAGTGCTAGAAATAAAGGCGGGCGGAAATACAATGAGCAGTTCTTC; CDR3aa: CSARNKGGRKYNEQFF
v_gene: TRBV15; d_gene: .; abundance: .; j_gene: TRBJ1-1; CDR3nt: TGTGCTACCAGCAGAGATAGCGCGGGATGGTACAGTGAGCAGTTCTTT; CDR3aa: CATSRDSAGWYSEQFF
v_gene: TRBV4-1; d_gene: .; abundance: once; j_gene: TRBJ1-5; CDR3nt: TGCGCCGGCAGCCAAGAAGGGGCCATAGGTCCGCCCCAGCATTTT; CDR3aa: CAGSQEGAIGPPQHF
v_gene: TRBV7-2; d_gene: .; abundance: many; j_gene: TRBJ2-1; CDR3nt: TGTGCCAGCAGCTTAGGTGGGCCAGTGTTGGAGTTCTTC; CDR3aa: CASSLGGPVLEFF
v_gene: TRBV6-6; d_gene: TRBD2; abundance: .; j_gene: TRBJ2-3; CDR3nt: TGTGCCAGCAGTTACCTAGCGGAAGCAGCCACAGATACGCAGTATTTT; CDR3aa: CASSYLAEAATDTQYF
v_gene: TRBV9; d_gene: TRBD2; abundance: .; j_gene: TRBJ2-1; CDR3nt: TGTGCCAGCAGCGGAGGACTAGGTTTCAATGAGCAGTTCTTC; CDR3aa: CASSGGLGFNEQFF
v_gene: TRBV6-5; d_gene: .; abundance: many; j_gene: TRBJ1-1; CDR3nt: TGTGCCAGCAGTTACTCGGGGTCCATGAACACTGAAGCTTTCTTT; CDR3aa: CASSYSGSMNTEAFF
v_gene: TRBV28; d_gene: .; abundance: .; j_gene: TRBJ2-7; CDR3nt: TGTGCCAGCAGTTTAGGACAAGCCGAGCAGTACTTC; CDR3aa: CASSLGQAEQYF
v_gene: TRBV6-4; d_gene: .; abundance: .; j_gene: TRBJ1-3; CDR3nt: TGTGCCAGCAGCCGGCTGTCGGGTCCTGGAAACACCATATATTTT; CDR3aa: CASSRLSGPGNTIYF
v_gene: TRBV4-3; d_gene: .; abundance: .; j_gene: TRBJ2-7; CDR3nt: TGCGCCAGCAGCCAAGCCGCGACAGACTACAAGCAGTACTTC; CDR3aa: CASSQAATDYKQYF
v_gene: TRBV20-1; d_gene: .; abundance: .; j_gene: TRBJ2-7; CDR3nt: TGCAGTGCTCGACCCATGGACTTAGCGTATTTCGAGCAGTACTTC; CDR3aa: CSARPMDLAYFEQYF
v_gene: TRBV7-2; d_gene: .; abundance: .; j_gene: TRBJ2-2; CDR3nt: TGTGCCAGCAGCTTAGCAGGGAACGCCGGGGAGCTGTTTTTT; CDR3aa: CASSLAGNAGELFF
v_gene: TRBV28; d_gene: TRBD2; abundance: few; j_gene: TRBJ2-1; CDR3nt: TGTGCCAGCAGTTTGCCTAGGCTAGCGGGAGTTTTGATCTACAATGAGCAGTTCTTC; CDR3aa: CASSLPRLAGVLIYNEQFF
v_gene: TRBV27; d_gene: .; abundance: many; j_gene: TRBJ2-7; CDR3nt: TGTGCCAGCAGTTTAGGGACACCACAGACCTACGAGCAGTACTTC; CDR3aa: CASSLGTPQTYEQYF
v_gene: TRBV6-2/TRBV6-3; d_gene: .; abundance: .; j_gene: TRBJ2-7; CDR3nt: TGTGCCAGCAGTTACGTGGACTACCCCCAGTACTTC; CDR3aa: CASSYVDYPQYF
v_gene: TRBV6-2/TRBV6-3; d_gene: .; abundance: many; j_gene: TRBJ2-4; CDR3nt: TGTGCCAGCAGTTACGGGGCCAGACTTCAGTACTTC; CDR3aa: CASSYGARLQYF